The present T cell receptor (beta chain) was sequenced within a study of human T cells and chemical hapten exposure. Study information: Diphenylcyclopropenone doses were given weekly to the scalps of patients across the roughly 24-week study. Study findings and constraints: Against controls, expanded TCRs gave rise to significantly more large CDR3 similarity clusters.

As for time point: patch test 3, about 24 weeks after DPC sensitization. The treatment here: therapeutic diphenylcyclopropenone sensitization with weekly scalp DPC. CDR1 DFQATT and CDR2 SNEGSKA come from the germline V gene (reference sequence). CDR3 length: 13 amino acids. Trimming removed 7 bases at V and 0 bases at J, with 11 bases between. TCRdb re-analysed the RACE reads in MiXCR, keeping a single row per CDR3 protein. The repertoire holds around 150,000 distinct CDR3 sequences, with around a quarter as singletons. In regard to this clonotype: The antigen is undetermined.

The sample in question was whole blood, obtained in connection with sensitization to the hapten diphenylcyclopropenone (DPC). This clonotype was sampled from a woman between 18 and 29 years old with alopecia areata. Some clones in this sample may be carry-over from other donors' samples. The rearrangement joins TRBV20-1 to TRBJ2-3; no clear D. The chain's CDR3 is CSVSRQSTDTQYF. CDR3 DNA sequence: TGCAGTGTGAGCAGGCAAAGCACAGATACGCAGTATTTT.